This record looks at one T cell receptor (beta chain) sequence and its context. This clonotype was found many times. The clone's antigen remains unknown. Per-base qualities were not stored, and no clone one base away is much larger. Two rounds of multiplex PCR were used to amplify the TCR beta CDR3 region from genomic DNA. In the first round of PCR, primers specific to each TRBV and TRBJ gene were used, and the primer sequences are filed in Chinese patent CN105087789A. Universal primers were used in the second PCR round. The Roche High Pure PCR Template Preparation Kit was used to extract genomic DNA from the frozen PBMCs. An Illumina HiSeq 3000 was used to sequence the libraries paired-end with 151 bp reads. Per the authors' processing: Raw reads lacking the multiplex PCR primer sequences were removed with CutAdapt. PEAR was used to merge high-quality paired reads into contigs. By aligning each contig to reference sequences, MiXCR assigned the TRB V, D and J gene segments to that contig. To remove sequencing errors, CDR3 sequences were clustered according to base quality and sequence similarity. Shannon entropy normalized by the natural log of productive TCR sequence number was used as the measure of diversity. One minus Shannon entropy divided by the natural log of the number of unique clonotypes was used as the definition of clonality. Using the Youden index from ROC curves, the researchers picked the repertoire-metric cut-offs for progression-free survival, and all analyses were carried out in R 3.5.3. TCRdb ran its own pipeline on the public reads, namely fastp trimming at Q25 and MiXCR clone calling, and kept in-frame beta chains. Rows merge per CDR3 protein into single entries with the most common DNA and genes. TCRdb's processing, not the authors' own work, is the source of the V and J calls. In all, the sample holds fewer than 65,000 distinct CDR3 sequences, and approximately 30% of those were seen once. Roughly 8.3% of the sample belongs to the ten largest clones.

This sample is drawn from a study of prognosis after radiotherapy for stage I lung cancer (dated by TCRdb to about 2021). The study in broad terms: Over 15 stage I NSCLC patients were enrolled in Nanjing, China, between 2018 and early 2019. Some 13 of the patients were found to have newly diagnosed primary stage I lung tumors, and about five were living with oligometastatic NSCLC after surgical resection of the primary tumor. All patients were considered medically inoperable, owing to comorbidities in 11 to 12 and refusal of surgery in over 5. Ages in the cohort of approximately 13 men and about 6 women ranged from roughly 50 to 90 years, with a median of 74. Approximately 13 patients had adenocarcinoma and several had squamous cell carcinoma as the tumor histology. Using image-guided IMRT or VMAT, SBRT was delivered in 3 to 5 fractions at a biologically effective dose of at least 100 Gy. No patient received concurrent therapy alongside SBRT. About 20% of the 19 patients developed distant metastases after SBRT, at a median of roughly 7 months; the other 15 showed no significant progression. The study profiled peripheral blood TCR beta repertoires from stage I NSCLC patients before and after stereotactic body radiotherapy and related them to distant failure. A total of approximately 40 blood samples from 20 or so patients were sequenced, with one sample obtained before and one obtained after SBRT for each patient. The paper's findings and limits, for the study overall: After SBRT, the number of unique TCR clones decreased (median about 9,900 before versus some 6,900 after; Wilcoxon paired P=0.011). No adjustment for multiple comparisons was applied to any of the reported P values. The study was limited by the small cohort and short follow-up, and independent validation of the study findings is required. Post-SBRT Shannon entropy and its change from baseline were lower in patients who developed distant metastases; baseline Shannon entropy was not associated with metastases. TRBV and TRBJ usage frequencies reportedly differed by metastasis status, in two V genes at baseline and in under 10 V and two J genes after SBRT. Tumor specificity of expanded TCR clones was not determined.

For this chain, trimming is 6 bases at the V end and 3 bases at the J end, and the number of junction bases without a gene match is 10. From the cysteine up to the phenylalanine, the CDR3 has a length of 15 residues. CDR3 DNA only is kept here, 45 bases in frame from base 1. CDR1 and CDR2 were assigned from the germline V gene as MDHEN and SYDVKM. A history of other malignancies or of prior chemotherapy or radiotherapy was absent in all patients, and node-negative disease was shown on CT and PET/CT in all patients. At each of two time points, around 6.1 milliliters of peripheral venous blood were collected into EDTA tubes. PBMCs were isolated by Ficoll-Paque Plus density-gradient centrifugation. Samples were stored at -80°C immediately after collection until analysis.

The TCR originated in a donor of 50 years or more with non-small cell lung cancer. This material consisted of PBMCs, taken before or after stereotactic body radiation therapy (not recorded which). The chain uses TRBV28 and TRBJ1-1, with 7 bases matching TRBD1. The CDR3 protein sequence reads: CASRPTGMWYTEAFF. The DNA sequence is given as TGTGCCAGCAGACCGACAGGGATGTGGTACACTGAAGCTTTCTTT.